Presented here are 27 T cell receptor beta chains from one specimen sequenced in a study of blood T cells in healthy people across ages. Then a second PCR, running roughly 7 to 11 cycles, was carried out with a sample-barcoded 5' primer and a J-beta primer mix. TCRdb itself ran the 5' RACE reads through MiXCR, one entry per CDR3 protein. The sample contains more than 1,000,000 distinct CDR3 sequences, about 25% of which appear only once. This sample also appeared in a second study, on T cells of mothers and their children.

What was sequenced was blood. These receptors were collected from a girl aged 2 to 9 in good health.

Only a few counts were recorded for this clonotype. The chain couples TRBV20-1 to TRBJ2-7, with D hard to call. V dropped 0 bases and J dropped 1 base, with 7 bases sitting between them. From germline, CDR1 is DFQATT and CDR2 SNEGSKA (reference sequence). The CDR3 consists of 13 residues. This chain's CDR3 is CSAREADSYEQYF. The DNA of the CDR3 is TGCAGTGCTAGAGAGGCCGATTCCTACGAGCAGTACTTC.

The chain couples TRBV6-6 to TRBJ1-4; D may be TRBD1 (5 bases). The V gene lost 2 bases and the J gene lost 4 bases, with 8 bases spanning the gap. CDR3 length: 14 residues. CDR1 is MNHNY, CDR2 SVGAGI, per germline (reference sequence). CDR3 protein: CASSYDRYNEKLFF. In nucleotides, the CDR3 is TGTGCCAGCAGTTACGACAGATATAATGAAAAACTGTTTTTT.

This clonotype was seen a handful of times. The chain has TRBV28 and TRBJ1-1; D is undetermined. The CDR3 length is 15 residues. CDR1 and CDR2 (germline): MDHEN, SYDVKM. Trimming took 4 bases from V and 1 from J, leaving 13 bases between them. DNA for the CDR3: TGTGCCAGCAGTTACCCAGGCCTCGGGAACACTGAAGCTTTCTTT. Translated: CASSYPGLGNTEAFF.

This clonotype was recorded a few times. The rearrangement uses TRBV20-1 and TRBJ1-2; D is perhaps TRBD1 (5 bases). The CDR3 contains 14 residues. Trimming took 1 base from V and 8 from J, leaving 17 bases between them. Germline assignment: CDR1 DFQATT and CDR2 SNEGSKA (reference sequence). CDR3 amino acids: CSARGGTSEGGYTF. CDR3 nucleotides: TGCAGTGCTAGAGGAGGGACCTCGGAGGGGGGCTACACCTTC.

This clonotype was observed a few times. This chain joins TRBV28 and TRBJ2-5, with D possibly TRBD2 on 6 matching bases. Germline loops: CDR1 MDHEN, CDR2 SYDVKM. CDR3 size: 14 residues. Trimming stripped 1 base from V and 4 bases from J, with 10 bases between. The CDR3 spells CASSLYAGPETQYF. The DNA for the CDR3 is TGTGCCAGCAGTTTATATGCGGGACCAGAGACCCAGTACTTC.

V and J are TRBV4-1 and TRBJ1-4, with D hard to call. The CDR3 sequence is 13 residues long. V was cut by 0 bases and J by 7 bases, with 6 bases left in between. Germline loops: CDR1 MGHRA, CDR2 YSYEKL. The CDR3 nucleotides read TGCGCCAGCAGCCAAGATTGGGGTGAAAAACTGTTTTTT. This translates into CASSQDWGEKLFF.

The chain combines TRBV15 with TRBJ2-1; D gene ambiguous. The CDR3 runs to 14 residues. V lost 4 bases, J lost 4 bases, and 11 bases lay in between. Germline assignment: CDR1 LNHNV and CDR2 YYDKDF (reference sequence). CDR3 nucleotides: TGTGCCACCAGCAAGGGAAGAGAGTACAATGAGCAGTTCTTC. Translating it yields CATSKGREYNEQFF.

This clonotype was observed a few times. The chain couples TRBV28 to TRBJ2-3; D gene uncertain. The V gene lost 5 bases and the J gene lost 5 bases, with 11 bases spanning the gap. There are 13 residues in the CDR3. The germline V gene encodes CDR1 MDHEN and CDR2 SYDVKM. CDR3 sequence reads: CASSAWIVDTQYF. The CDR3 coding sequence is TGTGCCAGCAGTGCATGGATTGTAGATACGCAGTATTTT.

V usage is TRBV2 and J usage is TRBJ1-6, with unresolved D. The CDR3 is made up of 13 amino acids. Deletions cut 5 bases from V and 7 bases from J, with 9 bases between. Germline lookup yields CDR1 SNHLY and CDR2 FYNNEI. Written as DNA, the CDR3 is TGTGCCAGCAGTCTATCTAGCAATTCACCCCTCCACTTT. Translated, it gives CASSLSSNSPLHF.

This clonotype has at least ten counts. The chain couples TRBV25-1 to TRBJ1-1; D gene uncertain. This CDR3 spans 13 amino acids. Germline values: CDR1 MGHDK, CDR2 SYGVNS. V gave up 5 bases and J gave up 5 bases, with 12 bases separating them. The DNA of the CDR3 is TGTGCCAGCAGTCCCCGTGGACGGACTGAAGCTTTCTTT. This codes for CASSPRGRTEAFF.

This clonotype occurred a few times. The gene calls are TRBV7-3 and TRBJ1-3; D might be TRBD1 (6 bases). Trimming shortened V by 1 base and J by 2 bases, and 12 bases separated the two germline ends. CDR1 SGHTA and CDR2 FQGTGA come from the germline V gene. This CDR3 comprises 16 residues. The CDR3 here is CASSLNPGDTGNTIYF. The CDR3 DNA sequence: TGTGCCAGCAGCTTAAATCCCGGGGACACTGGAAACACCATATATTTT.

The chain couples TRBV28 to TRBJ2-1, with TRBD2 as a possible D gene (5 bases). CDR3 length: 15 residues. Looked up from germline, CDR1 is MDHEN and CDR2 is SYDVKM. V lost 3 bases and J 2 bases, leaving 11 bases between the germline ends. CDR3 DNA: TGTGCCAGCAGTTTTCGGGGTTACACCTACAATGAGCAGTTCTTC. Its translation is CASSFRGYTYNEQFF.

The chain combines TRBV28 with TRBJ2-5; a possible D gene is TRBD1 (5 bases). Trimming removed 3 bases at V and 1 base at J, with 9 bases between. Looked up from germline, CDR1 is MDHEN and CDR2 is SYDVKM. This CDR3 is 14 amino acids long. The CDR3 coding sequence is TGTGCCAGCAGTTTTTGGCAGGGCCAAGAGACCCAGTACTTC. This gives the protein CASSFWQGQETQYF.

This sequence joins TRBV4-3 and TRBJ1-1, with no clear D. This CDR3 contains 13 residues. V lost 1 base and J lost 7, with 10 bases in between. The germline gives CDR1 LGHNA, CDR2 YSLEER. CDR3 DNA sequence: TGCGCCAGCAGCCAAGCCTCGGAATATGAAGCTTTCTTT. It translates to CASSQASEYEAFF.

The rearrangement links TRBV20-1 to TRBJ2-1, with 10 bases lining up with TRBD2. The CDR3 has 15 amino acids. The junction had 7 bases not matched to a gene; V was cut back by 5 bases and J by 3 bases. Germline CDR1 is DFQATT and CDR2 is SNEGSKA (reference sequence). This CDR3 reads CSAQLAGYNYNEQFF. CDR3 nucleotide sequence: TGCAGTGCTCAACTAGCGGGGTACAACTACAATGAGCAGTTCTTC.

The table lists this clonotype with a few counts. The chain links TRBV24-1 to TRBJ2-7, with a weak D call TRBD1 (6 bases). Germline V gene sequence: CDR1 KGHDR, CDR2 SFDVKD. The CDR3 covers 14 residues. V shed 6 bases and J shed 2 bases, with 13 bases lying between them. CDR3 bases: TGTGCCACCAGTACCGGGGACAATACCTACGAGCAGTACTTC. Translated, it gives CATSTGDNTYEQYF.

There are a few counts of this clonotype. The DNA of the CDR3 is TGTGCCAGCAGTTACGTTACAGGAAGCTCCTACGAGCAGTACTTC. It yields the protein CASSYVTGSSYEQYF. V gene TRBV6-5 combines with J gene TRBJ2-7; possible D gene TRBD1, 5 bases. Germline CDR1 reads MNHEY; CDR2 reads SVGAGI. The CDR3 loop spans 15 amino acids. V was clipped by 2 bases and J by 0 bases, with 11 bases between them.

The V and J genes are TRBV12-3 or TRBV12-4 and TRBJ2-1, with TRBD1 as a possible D gene (6 bases). The CDR3 covers 16 residues. The V and J ends lost 5 bases and 10 bases respectively, with 24 bases between them. The CDR3 region is CASSPNTGTSTPEQFF. Here the CDR3 DNA reads TGTGCCAGCAGTCCGAACACCGGGACATCCACCCCAGAGCAGTTCTTC.

In this sample, this clonotype turned up a few times. This chain uses TRBV5-4 with TRBJ2-1, with D maybe TRBD2 (6 bases). The CDR3 sequence is 15 residues long. Germline V gives CDR1 SGHNT, CDR2 YYREEE (reference sequence). V gave up 4 bases and J gave up 7 bases, with 18 bases separating them. CDR3 protein: CASSQSTGVLNEQFF. In DNA form, the CDR3 reads TGTGCCAGCAGCCAATCAACGGGGGTATTAAATGAGCAGTTCTTC. Full variable domain (remainder filled in from reference TRBV5-4 and TRBJ2-1): ETGVTQSPTHLIKTRGQQVTLRCSSQSGHNTVSWYQQALGQGPQFIFQYYREEENGRGNFPPRFSGLQFPNYSSELNVNALELDDSALYLCASSQSTGVLNEQFFGPGTRLTVL.

The gene calls are TRBV5-6 and TRBJ2-7, with D perhaps TRBD2 (7 bases). V was pared by 0 bases and J by 5 bases, with 18 bases between. Germline assignment: CDR1 SGHDT and CDR2 YYEEEE. The CDR3 is 16 residues long. CDR3 bases: TGTGCCAGCAGCTTGGGACCACGGGGGGCGTCGGACGAGCAGTACTTC. Encoded protein: CASSLGPRGASDEQYF.

The chain carries TRBV29-1 and TRBJ1-4; D unclear. This CDR3 region has 10 residues. V was pared by 7 bases and J by 14 bases, with 14 bases between. Per the germline V gene, CDR1 is SQVTM and CDR2 is ANQGSEA. The CDR3 DNA follows: TGCAGCGCCCGCGCCGGAAAGCTGTTTTTT. Residues: CSARAGKLFF.

This clonotype was counted a few times. The chain has TRBV6-1 and TRBJ2-3; D is perhaps TRBD1 (5 bases). Trimming took 10 bases from V and 5 from J, leaving 25 bases between them. Germline V lookup: CDR1 MNHNS, CDR2 SASEGT. This CDR3 region has 16 residues. CDR3 protein: CATDHWETGSGDTQYF. The CDR3 nucleotides read TGTGCCACCGACCATTGGGAAACAGGCTCTGGAGATACGCAGTATTTT.

The chain employs TRBV5-6 and TRBJ2-2, with TRBD2 identical over 12 bases. Trimming removed 0 bases from V and 6 bases from J; junction bases left unmatched: 6. The germline gives CDR1 SGHDT, CDR2 YYEEEE. The CDR3 length is 17 residues. The CDR3 DNA is TGTGCCAGCAGCTTGGAGCTAGCGGGGGGGCCTGCCGGGGAGCTGTTTTTT. This sequence encodes CASSLELAGGPAGELFF.

In its sample, this clonotype was seen a few times. The V and J genes are TRBV12-3 or TRBV12-4 and TRBJ1-4; 7 bases fit TRBD1. This CDR3 contains 16 residues. Trimming at V came to 5 bases and at J to 0 bases, leaving 6 bases not matched to a gene. The CDR3 sequence is CASSPGQAATNEKLFF. In nucleotides, the CDR3 is TGTGCCAGCAGTCCAGGACAGGCCGCAACTAATGAAAAACTGTTTTTT.

This clonotype occurred a few times. The V call is TRBV4-1, the J call TRBJ2-3, with D perhaps matching TRBD1 (6 bases). Trimming stripped 3 bases from V and 2 bases from J, with 12 bases between. The CDR3 is 15 residues long. Per germline, CDR1 MGHRA and CDR2 YSYEKL. The CDR3 DNA reads as TGCGCCAGCAGCCAGGGGACATTCCCCACAGATACGCAGTATTTT. Protein: CASSQGTFPTDTQYF.

A few counts support this clonotype. The J gene is TRBJ2-3, the V gene TRBV4-1; 9 bases align to TRBD2. Germline V gene data show CDR1 as MGHRA and CDR2 as YSYEKL. This CDR3 has 17 residues. Trimming at V came to 6 bases and at J to 3 bases, leaving 13 bases not matched to a gene. CDR3 residues: CASRLTLSGRGTDTQYF. CDR3 in DNA: TGCGCCAGCAGACTCACCCTTAGCGGGAGAGGGACAGATACGCAGTATTTT.

This clonotype was observed a few times. The rearrangement joins TRBV6-5 to TRBJ2-5; D not resolved. The last part of the DNA fits TRBJ2-7 better; the J call may be wrong. The CDR3 sequence is 13 residues long. Germline V gives CDR1 MNHEY, CDR2 SVGAGI. CDR3 DNA: TGTGCCAGCAGTCTCTCGAGTGTAGCCGAGCAGTACTTC. It translates to CASSLSSVAEQYF.